The 26 T cell receptor beta chains presented below share a single source sample, sequenced in a study of T cell changes during pregnancy in multiple sclerosis. Here immunoSEQ multiplex PCR was the method, and the copy in TCRdb shows in-frame clones only, minus some. Of some 74,000 clones listed, around 94% are singletons. The source material was peripheral blood, sampled before pregnancy. The receptors here all came from a female donor with multiple sclerosis, enrolled in a pregnancy study.

This chain connects TRBV30 to TRBJ2-7; 9 bases fit TRBD2. Per germline, CDR1 GTSNPN and CDR2 SVGIG (reference sequence). With 5 bases clipped from V and 6 bases from J, the junction kept 8 bases outside the gene matches. CDR3 length: 13 amino acids. In DNA, the CDR3 is TGTGCCTGGTCGGCGGGAGGGCCCTCCGAGCAGTACTTC. Protein: CAWSAGGPSEQYF.

This chain joins TRBV11-2 and TRBJ1-1; D call uncertain. V shed 4 bases and J shed 0 bases, with 12 bases lying between them. The CDR3 has 15 residues. Germline assignment: CDR1 SGHAT and CDR2 FQNNGV. DNA for the CDR3: TGTGCCAGCAGCTCAATAGGAGTTATGAACACTGAAGCTTTCTTT. Protein sequence: CASSSIGVMNTEAFF.

J is TRBJ1-2 and V is TRBV15; D uncertain. The CDR3 is 15 amino acids. Trimming removed 0 bases at V and 7 bases at J, with 15 bases between. Germline V lookup: CDR1 LNHNV, CDR2 YYDKDF (reference sequence). The CDR3: CATSRDPLLDTGYTF. CDR3 in DNA: TGTGCCACCAGCAGAGATCCCCTTTTAGATACTGGCTACACCTTC.

This clone was observed a single time. This specimen includes other DNA sequences encoding the same CDR3. The V call is TRBV5-4, the J call TRBJ2-7; D is perhaps TRBD2 (6 bases). The CDR3 length is 11 residues. Trimming took off 2 bases at V and 6 bases at J, with 6 bases between the two ends. The germline V gene encodes CDR1 SGHNT and CDR2 YYREEE (reference sequence). This CDR3 reads CASSFGGEQYF. The CDR3 bases are TGTGCCAGCAGCTTCGGGGGCGAGCAGTACTTC.

This chain joins TRBV7-2 and TRBJ2-1; 9 bases fit TRBD2. Germline V CDR1 and CDR2: SGHTA, FQGNSA. V lost 5 bases and J lost 8; bases outside the gene matches: 10. This CDR3 is built from 15 residues. The CDR3 nucleotides are TGTGCCAGCAGCGAACCGGGACTAGCCACCCATGAGCAGTTCTTC. This translates into CASSEPGLATHEQFF.

The chain uses TRBV19 and TRBJ2-5; 13 bases are a match to TRBD2. CDR3 length: 18 residues. The germline V gene encodes CDR1 LNHDA and CDR2 SQIVND (reference sequence). The V and J ends lost 5 bases and 2 bases, in that order; junction bases with no gene match: 11. The DNA of the CDR3 is TGTGCCAGTAGTCCAGGGGTACTAGCGGGAGGGTTTCAAGAGACCCAGTACTTC. Protein: CASSPGVLAGGFQETQYF.

In its sample, this clone was seen a few times. The chain combines TRBV7-9 with TRBJ1-2; 7 bases are shared with TRBD1. Germline values: CDR1 SEHNR, CDR2 FQNEAQ (reference sequence). The CDR3 sequence is 16 residues long. V lost 5 bases to trimming and J lost 4 bases; unmatched junction nucleotides: 13. The CDR3 DNA sequence: TGTGCCAGCAGCACCGACAGGGCCGGGGTGGGCTATGGCTACACCTTC. It is translated as CASSTDRAGVGYGYTF.

This rearrangement joins TRBV6-6 to TRBJ2-1; TRBD1 aligns across 7 bases. Germline CDR1 and CDR2: MNHNY and SVGAGI (reference sequence). V was clipped by 2 bases and J by 7 bases; unmatched bases: 8. This CDR3 region has 15 residues. CDR3 bases: TGTGCCAGCAGTTACGGTCAGGGGGTGAAGAATGAGCAGTTCTTC. Residues: CASSYGQGVKNEQFF.

This sequence joins TRBV19 and TRBJ2-5; D might be TRBD1 (6 bases). V was clipped by 4 bases and J by 1 base, with 10 bases between them. Germline lookup yields CDR1 LNHDA and CDR2 SQIVND (reference sequence). The CDR3 covers 14 residues. The CDR3, as DNA: TGTGCCAGTAGTACCGGACAGTCCCAAGAGACCCAGTACTTC. Translating it yields CASSTGQSQETQYF.

In nucleotides, the CDR3 is TGTGCCAGCAGCGTAGGCCCTCCCACCGGGTACTCCGGGGAGCTGTTTTTT. Translated: CASSVGPPTGYSGELFF. The chain employs TRBV9 and TRBJ2-2; unclear D gene. This CDR3 spans 17 amino acids. V gave up 0 bases and J gave up 6 bases, with 18 bases separating them. CDR1 is SGDLS, CDR2 YYNGEE, per germline.

The genes are TRBV4-3 and TRBJ1-1, with 11 nucleotides matching TRBD1. The ends lost 3 bases at V and 12 bases at J; junction bases unmatched: 9. Germline loops: CDR1 LGHNA, CDR2 YSLEER. The CDR3 contains 14 residues. The CDR3, as DNA: TGCGCCAGCAGCCAGAGAAGGACAGGGGGCGAAACTTTCTTT. As protein: CASSQRRTGGETFF.

This chain links TRBV27 with TRBJ2-1; 10 nucleotides agree with TRBD2. The CDR3 spans 15 residues. From germline, CDR1 is MNHEY and CDR2 SMNVEV (reference sequence). Losses at the gene ends were 3 bases for V and 4 bases for J; bases not matched to a gene: 3. As DNA, the CDR3 is TGTGCCAGCAGTTTGGGACTAGCGACTTACAATGAGCAGTTCTTC. Residues: CASSLGLATYNEQFF.

The V and J genes are TRBV19 and TRBJ2-7; a weak D match, TRBD2 (6 bases). This CDR3 region has 21 residues. V was shortened by 3 bases and J by 2 bases, with 32 bases between the two germline ends. The V gene's germline CDR1 is LNHDA and CDR2 SQIVND (reference sequence). CDR3 amino acids: CASSMVGSVLNRHPPTYEQYF. The CDR3 DNA reads as TGTGCCAGTAGTATGGTCGGGAGTGTCTTGAACAGGCACCCTCCAACCTACGAGCAGTACTTC.

The chain combines TRBV7-6 with TRBJ2-1; TRBD1 might be the D (5 bases). Looked up from germline, CDR1 is SGHVS and CDR2 is FNYEAQ. CDR3 size: 15 residues. The V gene lost 3 bases and the J gene lost 0 bases, with 9 bases spanning the gap. The CDR3 is CASSFRQSSYNEQFF. CDR3 coding DNA: TGTGCCAGCAGCTTTCGACAGAGCTCCTACAATGAGCAGTTCTTC.

The chain links TRBV19 to TRBJ2-6; D is ambiguous. The V gene's germline CDR1 is LNHDA and CDR2 SQIVND (reference sequence). The germline V and J ends were trimmed by 5 bases and 0 bases, with 5 bases remaining between them. The CDR3 totals 14 residues. The CDR3 reads CASSPISGANVLTF. DNA for the CDR3: TGTGCCAGTAGTCCAATCTCTGGGGCCAACGTCCTGACTTTC. Combining the CDR3 with reference TRBV19 and TRBJ2-6 gives the whole variable domain DGGITQSPKYLFRKEGQNVTLSCEQNLNHDAMYWYRQDPGQGLRLIYYSQIVNDFQKGDIAEGYSVSREKKESFPLTVTSAQKNPTAFYLCASSPISGANVLTFGAGSRLTVL.

J is TRBJ2-1 and V is TRBV7-9; 7 bases align to TRBD2. Germline trimming cut 5 bases from V and 3 bases from J; bases unmatched to any gene: 7. Germline V gives CDR1 SEHNR, CDR2 FQNEAQ (reference sequence). The CDR3 is 15 residues long. The CDR3 sequence: CASSRGSGDYNEQFF. DNA of the CDR3: TGTGCCAGCAGCCGGGGGAGCGGGGACTACAATGAGCAGTTCTTC.

The V call is TRBV19, the J call TRBJ2-4, with TRBD2 matching 7 bases. Germline V gene sequence: CDR1 LNHDA, CDR2 SQIVND (reference sequence). The V segment lost 4 bases and the J segment 8 bases; nucleotides outside the gene matches: 5. This CDR3 region has 13 residues. Here the CDR3 DNA reads TGTGCCAGTAGTAGCGGGAGTCCGGACATTCAGTACTTC. Translating gives CASSSGSPDIQYF.

The rearrangement links TRBV11-3 to TRBJ2-2; D gene ambiguous. This CDR3 region has 14 residues. CDR1 and CDR2 from the germline V gene are SGHNT and YENEEA. The V end was cut by 3 bases, the J end by 0 bases, with 5 bases between. This CDR3 reads CASSFLSNTGELFF. CDR3 DNA sequence: TGTGCCAGCAGCTTTCTGTCGAACACCGGGGAGCTGTTTTTT.

J is TRBJ2-1 and V is TRBV18; D is uncertain. The CDR3 is made up of 15 amino acids. Trimming took off 3 bases at V and 3 bases at J, with 12 bases between the two ends. Germline V gene data show CDR1 as KGHSH and CDR2 as LQKENI. The CDR3 DNA sequence: TGTGCCAGCTCACCCACTGGGCCCCGCTACAATGAGCAGTTCTTC. The encoded protein is CASSPTGPRYNEQFF.

This clone appeared a single time. This chain joins TRBV5-4 and TRBJ2-5, with no clear D. This CDR3 spans 14 amino acids. Germline V gene sequence: CDR1 SGHNT, CDR2 YYREEE (reference sequence). With 3 bases removed from V and 5 bases from J, the gap between germline ends came to 14 bases. The CDR3 nucleotides are TGTGCCAGCAGCTCCCCGAGCCCGATGGAGACCCAGTACTTC. Encoded protein: CASSSPSPMETQYF.

The chain links TRBV28 to TRBJ1-1; unclear D gene. V lost 10 bases to trimming and J lost 6 bases, with 12 bases between them. CDR3 length: 11 residues. Germline CDR1 and CDR2: MDHEN and SYDVKM. The CDR3 spells CATRSKPEAFF. Here the CDR3 DNA reads TGTGCCACCCGGAGCAAACCTGAAGCTTTCTTT.

V usage is TRBV6-1 and J usage is TRBJ2-1; 11 nucleotides match TRBD2. This CDR3 is 15 amino acids long. From germline, CDR1 is MNHNS and CDR2 SASEGT. V shed 4 bases, J shed 3 bases, and the junction held 2 bases outside the gene matches. CDR3: CASSGTSGSYNEQFF. CDR3 DNA: TGTGCCAGCAGTGGCACTAGCGGGAGCTACAATGAGCAGTTCTTC.

This chain uses TRBV4-3 with TRBJ2-7; 8 positions agree with TRBD1. The CDR3 covers 15 residues. CDR1 is LGHNA, CDR2 YSLEER, per germline. Losses at the gene ends were 4 bases for V and 2 bases for J; bases not matched to a gene: 7. The CDR3 DNA follows: TGCGCCAGCAGCCCAGCCGACAGGGGTCCCTACGAGCAGTACTTC. Translating it yields CASSPADRGPYEQYF.

This sequence joins TRBV6-1 and TRBJ1-3; tentative D call: TRBD1 (5 bases). Germline V lookup: CDR1 MNHNS, CDR2 SASEGT. There are 14 residues in the CDR3. Trimming shortened V by 4 bases and J by 4 bases, and 11 bases separated the two germline ends. CDR3 coding DNA: TGTGCCAGCAGTGTGGGGGGACGGGGAAACACCATATATTTT. It encodes CASSVGGRGNTIYF.

V and J are TRBV28 and TRBJ1-2; TRBD1 is a possible D gene (5 bases). Germline CDR1 and CDR2: MDHEN and SYDVKM. There are 13 residues in the CDR3. The V and J ends lost 5 bases and 3 bases respectively, with 10 bases between them. CDR3: CASSIQVDYGYTF. CDR3 nucleotides: TGTGCCAGCAGTATACAGGTTGACTATGGCTACACCTTC.

The genes are TRBV6-6 and TRBJ1-5; D is unresolved. The CDR3 has 15 amino acids. Germline V gene sequence: CDR1 MNHNY, CDR2 SVGAGI (reference sequence). The V gene lost 0 bases and the J gene lost 4 bases, with 10 bases spanning the gap. The CDR3 here is CASSYSGDGNQPQHF. CDR3 nucleotides: TGTGCCAGCAGTTACTCGGGAGACGGGAATCAGCCCCAGCATTTT.